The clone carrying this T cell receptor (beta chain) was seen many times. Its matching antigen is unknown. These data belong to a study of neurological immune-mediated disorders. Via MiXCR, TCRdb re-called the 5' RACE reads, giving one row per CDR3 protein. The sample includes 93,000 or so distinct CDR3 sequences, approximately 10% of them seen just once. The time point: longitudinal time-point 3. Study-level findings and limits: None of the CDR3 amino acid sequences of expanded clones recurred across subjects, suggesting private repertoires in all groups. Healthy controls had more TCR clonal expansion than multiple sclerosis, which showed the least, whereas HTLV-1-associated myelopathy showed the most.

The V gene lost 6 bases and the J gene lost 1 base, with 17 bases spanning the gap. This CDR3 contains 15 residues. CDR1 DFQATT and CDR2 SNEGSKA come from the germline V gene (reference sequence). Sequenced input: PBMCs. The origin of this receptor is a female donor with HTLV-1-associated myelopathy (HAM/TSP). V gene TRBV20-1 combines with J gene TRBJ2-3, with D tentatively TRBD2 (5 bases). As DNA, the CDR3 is TGCAGTGCGAGGGTCCCGCAGTGGGGCACAGATACGCAGTATTTT. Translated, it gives CSARVPQWGTDTQYF.